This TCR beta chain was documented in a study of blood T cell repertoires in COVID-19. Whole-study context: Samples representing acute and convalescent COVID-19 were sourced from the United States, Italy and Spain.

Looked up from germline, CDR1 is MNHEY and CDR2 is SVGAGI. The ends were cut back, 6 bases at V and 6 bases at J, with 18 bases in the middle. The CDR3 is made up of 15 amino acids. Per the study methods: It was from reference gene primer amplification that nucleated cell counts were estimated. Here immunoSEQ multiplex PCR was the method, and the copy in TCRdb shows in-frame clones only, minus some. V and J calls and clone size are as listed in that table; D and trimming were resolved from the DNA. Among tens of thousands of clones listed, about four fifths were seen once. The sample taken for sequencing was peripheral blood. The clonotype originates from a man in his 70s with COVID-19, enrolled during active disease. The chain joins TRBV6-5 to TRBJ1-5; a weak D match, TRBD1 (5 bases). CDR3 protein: CASSPGSAGFQPQHF. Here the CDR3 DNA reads TGTGCCAGCAGCCCCGGGAGCGCAGGGTTTCAGCCCCAGCATTTT.